This T cell receptor beta chain was documented in a study of blood T cell repertoires in COVID-19. Study-wide context: The cDNA or gDNA used as material had been derived from T cells, B-cell-depleted T cells, or PBMCs.

The V and J ends lost 3 bases and 3 bases respectively, with 9 bases between them. The CDR3 extends over 13 amino acids. Germline V gene data show CDR1 as PRHDT and CDR2 as FYEKMQ (reference sequence). Profiling relied on immunoSEQ multiplex PCR, and the TCRdb table lists in-frame clones only, not all of them. The sample yields some 300,000 clones, about 87% seen once. This clonotype originated in a woman between 45 and 65 years old with COVID-19, enrolled during active disease. The sample consisted of peripheral blood. The chain combines TRBV13 with TRBJ2-7; TRBD1 might be the D (5 bases). This chain's CDR3 is CASSFLDSYEQYF. The CDR3 coding sequence is TGTGCCAGCAGCTTCTTAGACAGCTACGAGCAGTACTTC. The full variable domain, its missing parts supplied by reference TRBV13 and TRBJ2-7, is AAGVIQSPRHLIKEKRETATLKCYPIPRHDTVYWYQQGPGQDPQFLISFYEKMQSDKGSIPDRFSAQQFSDYHSELNMSSLELGDSALYFCASSFLDSYEQYFGPGTRLTVT.